This is a list of T cell receptor beta chains from one sample in a study of shared clonotypes between healthy human individuals. Here immunoSEQ multiplex PCR was the method, and the copy in TCRdb shows in-frame clones only, minus some. The sample yields roughly 2.5 million clones, around 90% seen once. Material: naive CD4+ T cells sorted from blood. These receptors all come from a man between 18 and 29 years old in good health. CDR3s include the opening cysteine and the closing phenylalanine or tryptophan. A D gene is named only where the DNA matches it firmly. Size tells how often a clone was seen (once, few, many) or the class of an expanded clone, and some rows leave it out.

J: TRBJ1-1; D: -; size: -; V: TRBV27; CDR3: CASSLSSGPRGTEAFF; DNA: TGTGCCAGCAGTTTATCCTCAGGCCCACGGGGCACTGAAGCTTTCTTT
J: TRBJ1-2; D: TRBD1; size: -; V: TRBV6-5; CDR3: CASSRGQTGYTF; DNA: TGTGCCAGCAGCCGGGGACAGACTGGCTACACCTTC
J: TRBJ1-2; D: TRBD1; size: -; V: TRBV5-4; CDR3: CASSQPGQRLYGYTF; DNA: TGTGCCAGCAGCCAGCCGGGACAGAGACTCTATGGCTACACCTTC
J: TRBJ2-7; D: TRBD1; size: -; V: TRBV29-1; CDR3: CSVEQLDRGYEQYF; DNA: TGCAGCGTTGAGCAACTGGACAGGGGTTACGAGCAGTACTTC
J: TRBJ2-7; D: TRBD1; size: -; V: TRBV10-1; CDR3: CASSERRTGTYEQYF; DNA: TGCGCCAGCAGTGAAAGAAGGACAGGGACCTACGAGCAGTACTTC
J: TRBJ1-2; D: -; size: -; V: TRBV6-5; CDR3: CASSYRGVGNYGYTF; DNA: TGTGCCAGCAGTTACAGGGGAGTCGGTAACTATGGCTACACCTTC
J: TRBJ1-2; D: -; size: -; V: TRBV5-4; CDR3: CASSLAQGRADNYGYTF; DNA: TGTGCCAGCAGCTTGGCGCAGGGGCGGGCGGATAACTATGGCTACACCTTC
J: TRBJ2-7; D: -; size: -; V: TRBV2; CDR3: CASSELADEQYF; DNA: TGTGCCAGCAGTGAACTAGCAGACGAGCAGTACTTC
J: TRBJ2-7; D: -; size: -; V: TRBV10-3; CDR3: CAISVQGFHEQYF; DNA: TGTGCCATCAGTGTACAGGGTTTCCACGAGCAGTACTTC
J: TRBJ2-3; D: -; size: -; V: TRBV18; CDR3: CASSPPKGSTDTQYF; DNA: TGTGCCAGCTCACCACCAAAGGGGAGCACAGATACGCAGTATTTT
J: TRBJ2-1; D: -; size: -; V: TRBV9; CDR3: CASSRIAATNEQFF; DNA: TGTGCCAGCAGCCGCATTGCCGCCACTAATGAGCAGTTCTTC
J: TRBJ2-2; D: -; size: -; V: TRBV11-3; CDR3: CASSPLGEDTGELFF; DNA: TGTGCCAGCAGCCCCCTGGGGGAGGACACCGGGGAGCTGTTTTTT
J: TRBJ1-2; D: -; size: few; V: TRBV2; CDR3: CASSEGESYGYTF; DNA: TGTGCCAGCAGTGAAGGCGAATCCTATGGCTACACCTTC
J: TRBJ1-6; D: -; size: -; V: TRBV25-1; CDR3: CASSDGLSSYNSPLHF; DNA: TGTGCCAGCAGTGATGGGCTGAGCTCCTATAATTCACCCCTCCACTTT
J: TRBJ2-1; D: -; size: -; V: TRBV19; CDR3: CASSIDAANPYNEQFF; DNA: TGTGCCAGTAGTATAGATGCTGCGAATCCCTACAATGAGCAGTTCTTC
J: TRBJ2-2; D: TRBD1; size: -; V: TRBV5-1; CDR3: CASSLGGTGSTGELFF; DNA: TGCGCCAGCAGCTTGGGAGGGACAGGGTCCACCGGGGAGCTGTTTTTT
J: TRBJ2-2; D: -; size: -; V: TRBV5-1; CDR3: CASSGQPLLNTGELFF; DNA: TGCGCCAGCAGCGGACAGCCGCTTTTGAACACCGGGGAGCTGTTTTTT
J: TRBJ1-6; D: -; size: -; V: TRBV5-6; CDR3: CASSLAGTGPPNSPLHF; DNA: TGTGCCAGCAGCTTGGCGGGTACAGGCCCTCCTAATTCACCCCTCCACTTT
J: TRBJ2-1; D: -; size: -; V: TRBV7-2; CDR3: CASSLSGGNEQFF; DNA: TGTGCCAGCAGCTTATCTGGGGGCAATGAGCAGTTCTTC
J: TRBJ2-5; D: TRBD2; size: -; V: TRBV5-4; CDR3: CASSHIAGEETQYF; DNA: TGTGCCAGCAGCCATATAGCGGGAGAAGAGACCCAGTACTTC
J: TRBJ1-2; D: TRBD1; size: -; V: TRBV18; CDR3: CASSPIPGQGRYGYTF; DNA: TGTGCCAGCTCACCGATTCCGGGACAGGGACGATATGGCTACACCTTC
J: TRBJ2-3; D: TRBD2; size: -; V: TRBV5-1; CDR3: CASSFVTSGGATDTQYF; DNA: TGCGCCAGCAGCTTTGTCACTAGCGGGGGGGCGACAGATACGCAGTATTTT
J: TRBJ2-2; D: -; size: -; V: TRBV6-5; CDR3: CASSYRTANTGELFF; DNA: TGTGCCAGCAGTTACCGGACAGCGAACACCGGGGAGCTGTTTTTT
J: TRBJ2-3; D: TRBD2; size: -; V: TRBV5-6; CDR3: CASSARGGAIDTQYF; DNA: TGTGCCAGCAGCGCGCGCGGGGGGGCCATTGATACGCAGTATTTT
J: TRBJ2-3; D: TRBD2; size: -; V: TRBV7-2; CDR3: CASSSGLAGGPGF; DNA: TGTGCCAGCAGCTCGGGACTAGCGGGGGGGCCGGGTTTT
J: TRBJ2-5; D: -; size: -; V: TRBV19; CDR3: CASSISQGWRETQYF; DNA: TGTGCCAGTAGTATATCCCAGGGTTGGAGAGAGACCCAGTACTTC
J: TRBJ2-7; D: TRBD1; size: -; V: TRBV5-8; CDR3: CASSLGQGPYEQYF; DNA: TGTGCCAGCAGCTTGGGACAGGGACCCTACGAGCAGTACTTC
J: TRBJ2-1; D: -; size: -; V: TRBV7-9; CDR3: CASSLEAGYSYNEQFF; DNA: TGTGCCAGCAGCTTAGAGGCAGGGTACTCCTACAATGAGCAGTTCTTC
J: TRBJ1-3; D: -; size: -; V: TRBV18; CDR3: CASSPPEVLRSGNTIYF; DNA: TGTGCCAGCTCACCCCCCGAGGTCCTGCGCTCTGGAAACACCATATATTTT
J: TRBJ2-2; D: -; size: -; V: TRBV11-3; CDR3: CASSLGLVGELFF; DNA: TGTGCCAGCAGCTTAGGACTAGTCGGGGAGCTGTTTTTT
J: TRBJ1-1; D: -; size: -; V: TRBV6-1; CDR3: CASSHTGRTEAFF; DNA: TGTGCCAGCAGTCACACAGGGCGCACTGAAGCTTTCTTT
J: TRBJ2-1; D: TRBD2; size: -; V: TRBV6-1; CDR3: CASSATKAGTPYNEQFF; DNA: TGTGCCAGCAGTGCTACTAAAGCGGGGACTCCCTACAATGAGCAGTTCTTC
J: TRBJ1-2; D: -; size: -; V: TRBV30; CDR3: CAWSFLTGQTHGYTF; DNA: TGTGCCTGGAGTTTTTTAACAGGGCAGACCCATGGCTACACCTTC
J: TRBJ2-5; D: TRBD2; size: -; V: TRBV18; CDR3: CASSRSGEFYSAQYF; DNA: TGTGCCAGCTCACGGAGCGGGGAGTTCTATTCGGCCCAGTACTTC
J: TRBJ2-7; D: TRBD1; size: -; V: TRBV10-3; CDR3: CAISAGQGGEQYF; DNA: TGTGCCATCAGCGCTGGACAGGGAGGCGAGCAGTACTTC
J: TRBJ2-7; D: -; size: -; V: TRBV5-1; CDR3: CASSLGGNYEQYF; DNA: TGCGCCAGCAGCTTAGGGGGGAATTACGAGCAGTACTTC
J: TRBJ1-1; D: -; size: -; V: TRBV11-2; CDR3: CASSRWGGENTEAFF; DNA: TGTGCCAGCAGCCGGTGGGGGGGAGAGAACACTGAAGCTTTCTTT
J: TRBJ2-2; D: -; size: -; V: TRBV30; CDR3: CAWSPVTNTGELFF; DNA: TGTGCCTGGAGTCCCGTTACGAACACCGGGGAGCTGTTTTTT
J: TRBJ2-7; D: TRBD2; size: -; V: TRBV19; CDR3: CASSWVAGVSNSYEQYF; DNA: TGTGCCAGTAGTTGGGTAGCGGGAGTATCCAACTCCTACGAGCAGTACTTC
J: TRBJ1-4; D: -; size: -; V: TRBV6-1; CDR3: CASSDPGGRYEKLFF; DNA: TGTGCCAGCAGTGACCCCGGGGGGCGGTATGAAAAACTGTTTTTT
J: TRBJ2-1; D: TRBD2; size: -; V: TRBV5-4; CDR3: CASSRPGLADNEQFF; DNA: TGTGCCAGCAGTCGACCGGGACTAGCGGACAATGAGCAGTTCTTC
J: TRBJ2-7; D: -; size: -; V: TRBV21-1; CDR3: CASSKGPVVTGINEQYF; DNA: TGTGCCAGCAGCAAAGGGCCAGTAGTAACGGGGATAAACGAGCAGTACTTC
J: TRBJ2-5; D: TRBD2; size: -; V: TRBV19; CDR3: CASSIGGRGVREETQYF; DNA: TGTGCCAGTAGTATAGGGGGACGGGGGGTTCGGGAAGAGACCCAGTACTTC
J: TRBJ1-5; D: -; size: -; V: TRBV6-5; CDR3: CASGSGVGNQPQHF; DNA: TGTGCCAGCGGATCAGGGGTGGGCAATCAGCCCCAGCATTTT
J: TRBJ1-1; D: TRBD1; size: -; V: TRBV6-6; CDR3: CASSPRGSTEAFF; DNA: TGTGCCAGCAGCCCCAGGGGGAGCACTGAAGCTTTCTTT
J: TRBJ2-7; D: TRBD1; size: -; V: TRBV6-5; CDR3: CASSPDRGFEQYF; DNA: TGTGCCAGCAGCCCGGACAGGGGATTCGAGCAGTACTTC